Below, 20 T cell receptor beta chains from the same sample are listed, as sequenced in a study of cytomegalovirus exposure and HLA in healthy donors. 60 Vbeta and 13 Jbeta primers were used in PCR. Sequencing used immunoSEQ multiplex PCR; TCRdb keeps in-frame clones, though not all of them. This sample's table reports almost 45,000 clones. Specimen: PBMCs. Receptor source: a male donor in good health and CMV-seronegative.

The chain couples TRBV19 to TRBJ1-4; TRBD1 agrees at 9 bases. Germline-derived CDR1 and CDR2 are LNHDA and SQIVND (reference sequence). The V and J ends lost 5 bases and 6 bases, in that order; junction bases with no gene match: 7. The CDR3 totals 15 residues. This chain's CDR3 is CASSDRGQGYEKLFF. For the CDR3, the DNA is TGTGCCAGTAGTGACAGGGGACAGGGATATGAAAAACTGTTTTTT.

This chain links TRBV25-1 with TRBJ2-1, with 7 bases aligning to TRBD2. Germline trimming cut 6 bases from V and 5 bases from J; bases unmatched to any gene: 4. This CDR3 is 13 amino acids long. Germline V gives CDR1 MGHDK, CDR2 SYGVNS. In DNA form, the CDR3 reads TGTGCCAGCAGGGCTAGCGGCGACAATGAGCAGTTCTTC. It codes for CASRASGDNEQFF.

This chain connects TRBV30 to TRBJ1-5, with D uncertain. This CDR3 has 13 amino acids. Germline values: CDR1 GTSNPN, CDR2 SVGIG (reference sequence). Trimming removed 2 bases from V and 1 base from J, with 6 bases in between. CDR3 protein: CAWSTASNQPQHF. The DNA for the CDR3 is TGTGCCTGGAGTACAGCAAGCAATCAGCCCCAGCATTTT.

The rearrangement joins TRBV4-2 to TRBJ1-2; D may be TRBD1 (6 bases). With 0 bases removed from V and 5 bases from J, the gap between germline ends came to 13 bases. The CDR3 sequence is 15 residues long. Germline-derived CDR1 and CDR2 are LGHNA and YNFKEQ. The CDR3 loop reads CASSQDTGRGYGYTF. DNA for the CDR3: TGTGCCAGCAGCCAAGATACGGGCAGGGGTTATGGCTACACCTTC.

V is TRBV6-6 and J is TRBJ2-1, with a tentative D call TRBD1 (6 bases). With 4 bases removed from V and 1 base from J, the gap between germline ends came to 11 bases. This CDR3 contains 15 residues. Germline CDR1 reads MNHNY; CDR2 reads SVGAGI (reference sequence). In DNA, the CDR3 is TGTGCCAGCAGTTCGGACAGTAGGTCCTACAATGAGCAGTTCTTC. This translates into CASSSDSRSYNEQFF.

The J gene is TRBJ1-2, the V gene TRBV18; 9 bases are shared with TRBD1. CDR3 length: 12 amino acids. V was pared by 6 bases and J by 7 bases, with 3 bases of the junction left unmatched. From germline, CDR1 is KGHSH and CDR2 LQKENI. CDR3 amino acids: CASSPGQGGYTF. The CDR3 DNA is TGTGCCAGCTCTCCGGGACAGGGTGGCTACACCTTC.

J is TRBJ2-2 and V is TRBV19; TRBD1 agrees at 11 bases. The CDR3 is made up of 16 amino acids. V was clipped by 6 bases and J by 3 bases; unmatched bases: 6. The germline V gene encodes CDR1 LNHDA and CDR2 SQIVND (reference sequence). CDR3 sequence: CASSRTGGADTGELFF. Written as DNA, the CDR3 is TGTGCCAGTAGCCGGACAGGGGGCGCGGACACCGGGGAGCTGTTTTTT.

The CDR3, as DNA: TGTGCCAGCAGTACCTCAGGGGGCGGCTTCTACGAGCAGTACTTC. The encoded protein is CASSTSGGGFYEQYF. This rearrangement joins TRBV6-5 to TRBJ2-7; TRBD1 agrees at 8 bases. The CDR3 consists of 15 residues. The trim removed 5 bases at V and 3 bases at J, leaving 9 bases unmatched. Germline V lookup: CDR1 MNHEY, CDR2 SVGAGI.

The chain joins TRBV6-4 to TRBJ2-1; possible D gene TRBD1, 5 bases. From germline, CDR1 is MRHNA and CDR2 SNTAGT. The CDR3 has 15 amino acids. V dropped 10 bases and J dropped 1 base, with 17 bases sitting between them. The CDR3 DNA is TGTGCCACCTCCCTCACAGGAACGTCCTACAATGAGCAGTTCTTC. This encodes CATSLTGTSYNEQFF.

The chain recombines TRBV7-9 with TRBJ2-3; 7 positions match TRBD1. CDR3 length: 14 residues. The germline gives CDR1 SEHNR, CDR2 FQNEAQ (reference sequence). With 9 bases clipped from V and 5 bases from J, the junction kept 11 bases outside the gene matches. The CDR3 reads CASIQGVLGDTQYF. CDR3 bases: TGTGCCAGTATCCAGGGGGTCCTTGGAGATACGCAGTATTTT.

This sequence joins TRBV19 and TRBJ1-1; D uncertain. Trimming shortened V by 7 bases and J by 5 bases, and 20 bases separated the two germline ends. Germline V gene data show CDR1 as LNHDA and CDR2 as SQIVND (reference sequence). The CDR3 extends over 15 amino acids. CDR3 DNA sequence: TGTGCCAGTATTGGAGTGCGGGAGTGGGTGACTGAAGCTTTCTTT. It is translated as CASIGVREWVTEAFF. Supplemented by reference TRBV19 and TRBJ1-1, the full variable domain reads DGGITQSPKYLFRKEGQNVTLSCEQNLNHDAMYWYRQDPGQGLRLIYYSQIVNDFQKGDIAEGYSVSREKKESFPLTVTSAQKNPTAFYLCASIGVREWVTEAFFGQGTRLTVV.

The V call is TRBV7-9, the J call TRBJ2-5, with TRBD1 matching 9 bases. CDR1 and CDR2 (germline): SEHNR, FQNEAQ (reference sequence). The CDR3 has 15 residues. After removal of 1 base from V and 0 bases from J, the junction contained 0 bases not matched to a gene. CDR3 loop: CASSLGTGDQETQYF. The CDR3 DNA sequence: TGTGCCAGCAGCTTAGGGACAGGGGACCAAGAGACCCAGTACTTC.

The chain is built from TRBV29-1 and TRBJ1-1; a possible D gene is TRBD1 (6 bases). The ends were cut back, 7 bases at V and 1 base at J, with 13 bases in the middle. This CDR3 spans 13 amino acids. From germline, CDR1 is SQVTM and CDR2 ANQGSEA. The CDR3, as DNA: TGCAGCGGCGGACAGTCCCAGAACACTGAAGCTTTCTTT. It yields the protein CSGGQSQNTEAFF.

CDR3 bases: TGTGCCAGCAGCTCCCGGGACAGAAATTCACCCCTCCACTTT. Translating gives CASSSRDRNSPLHF. The chain couples TRBV5-6 to TRBJ1-6; 7 nucleotides agree with TRBD1. V dropped 3 bases and J dropped 7; count of bases not matched to a gene: 4. The CDR3 spans 14 residues. Germline assignment: CDR1 SGHDT and CDR2 YYEEEE.

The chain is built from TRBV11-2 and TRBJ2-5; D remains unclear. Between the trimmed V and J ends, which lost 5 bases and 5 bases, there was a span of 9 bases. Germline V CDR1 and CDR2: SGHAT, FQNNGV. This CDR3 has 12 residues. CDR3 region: CASSDLRETQYF. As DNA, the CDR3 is TGTGCCAGCAGCGATCTCCGGGAGACCCAGTACTTC.

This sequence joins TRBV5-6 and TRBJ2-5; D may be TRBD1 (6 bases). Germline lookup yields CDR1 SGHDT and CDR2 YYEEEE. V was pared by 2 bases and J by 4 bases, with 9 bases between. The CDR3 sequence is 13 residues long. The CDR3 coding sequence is TGTGCCAGCAGCTTCGGCAGGGGAGAGACCCAGTACTTC. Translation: CASSFGRGETQYF.

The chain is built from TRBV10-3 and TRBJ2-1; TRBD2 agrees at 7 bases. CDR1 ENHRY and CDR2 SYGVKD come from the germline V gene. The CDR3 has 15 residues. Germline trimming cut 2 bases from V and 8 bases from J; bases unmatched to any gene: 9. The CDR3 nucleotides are TGTGCCATCAGTGAGGGGTTTGGGGGGGTGGATGAGCAGTTCTTC. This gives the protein CAISEGFGGVDEQFF.

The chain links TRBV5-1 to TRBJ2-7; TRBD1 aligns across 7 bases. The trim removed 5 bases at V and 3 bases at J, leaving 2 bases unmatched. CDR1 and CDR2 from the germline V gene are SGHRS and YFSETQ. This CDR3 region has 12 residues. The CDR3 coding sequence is TGCGCCAGCAGTTGGGACAGCTACGAGCAGTACTTC. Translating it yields CASSWDSYEQYF.

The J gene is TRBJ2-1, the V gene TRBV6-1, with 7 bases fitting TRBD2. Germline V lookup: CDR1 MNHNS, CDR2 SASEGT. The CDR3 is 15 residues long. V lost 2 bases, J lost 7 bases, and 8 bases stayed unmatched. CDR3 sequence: CASSELAEGGNEQFF. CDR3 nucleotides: TGTGCCAGCAGTGAACTAGCGGAGGGCGGGAATGAGCAGTTCTTC.

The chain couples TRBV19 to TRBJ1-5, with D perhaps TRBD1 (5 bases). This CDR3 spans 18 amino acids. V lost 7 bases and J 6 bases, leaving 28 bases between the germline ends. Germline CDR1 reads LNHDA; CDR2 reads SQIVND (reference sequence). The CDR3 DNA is TGTGCCAGTACCCCGAGGGCGGGGGTTCGAGGAGGGAGTCAGCCCCAGCATTTT. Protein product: CASTPRAGVRGGSQPQHF.